This T cell receptor (beta chain) came from a study of shared clonotypes between healthy human individuals. The germline gives CDR1 SGHAT, CDR2 FQNNGV. CDR3 length equals 14 residues. J was trimmed by 3 bases and V by 4 bases; bases with no gene match: 4. Genomic DNA of every subset was divided equally among multiple immunoSEQ plates. Generated by immunoSEQ multiplex PCR, the TCRdb table keeps only in-frame clones and is missing some. The table shows around 1.9 million clones, with just over 90% occurring only once. Turning to this clone: Antigen unknown. This same CDR3 is encoded by further DNA sequences in the sample.

Study-wide points: Sample collection involved blood only; tissue repertoires are likely different. Unshared clonotypes carried lower generation probabilities than those common to all four donors. Donor clonotype sharing was expected to depend on sequencing depth.

Naive CD8 cells, CD45RO-negative and positively selected for CCR7, excluded terminally differentiated effector memory CD45RA+ cells. The TCR originated in a man younger than 35 in good health. Some clones in this sample may be carry-over from other donors' samples. The sample comprised naive CD8+ T cells from PBMCs. The rearrangement joins TRBV11-2 to TRBJ2-7, with 9 bases matching TRBD1. CDR3 nucleotide sequence: TGTGCCAGCAGCTCCGGGACAGGGAGCTACGAGCAGTACTTC. Amino acids: CASSSGTGSYEQYF.